The rows below give T cell receptor beta chains drawn from one sample of a study of identical twins. TCRdb re-called the 5' RACE reads through MiXCR, storing one row per CDR3 protein. The sample lists some 1,700,000 distinct CDR3 sequences; about 32% were seen once. The sample comprised cord blood. All receptors come from a newborn girl in good health. The CDR3 runs from the conserved cysteine through the conserved F or W. D genes are given only for firm matches. For some rows the clone size is stated as once, few or many, or as a class when expanded; others skip it.

>TRBV12-3/TRBV12-4|-|TRBJ2-1|TRBD2
TGTGCCAGCAGTGCCGGGACTAGCACTTTAGATGAGCAGTTCTTC
CASSAGTSTLDEQFF
>TRBV2|-|TRBJ2-3|-
TGTGCCAGCCCCCTAGGAAAGGCCGGAGATACGCAGTATTTT
CASPLGKAGDTQYF
>TRBV3-1|-|TRBJ2-3|TRBD2
TGCGCCAGCAGCCAAGATCTAGCGGGGGGTTACACAGATACGCAGTATTTT
CASSQDLAGGYTDTQYF
>TRBV11-2|few|TRBJ2-7|-
TGTGCCAGCGCGGGGATTAGGGATCTCGCCCATGAGCAGTACTTC
CASAGIRDLAHEQYF
>TRBV20-1|-|TRBJ2-5|-
TGCAGTGCTCTTAGGGGGTACAGCCAAGAGACCCAGTACTTC
CSALRGYSQETQYF
>TRBV13|few|TRBJ1-1|-
TGTGCCAGCATATGGGGGACTGGGGTGAACACTGAAGCTTTCTTT
CASIWGTGVNTEAFF
>TRBV15|few|TRBJ2-1|TRBD2
TGTGCCACCAGCAGATTCTCGGCTAGCGGGGGGGTCAATGAGCAGTTCTTC
CATSRFSASGGVNEQFF
>TRBV2|few|TRBJ2-3|TRBD2
TGTGCCAGCAGGAACCTAGCGGGGGGGCCGAATACGCAGTATTTT
CASRNLAGGPNTQYF
>TRBV27|-|TRBJ2-1|-
TGTGCCAGCAGTTTATCACCGGCCTACAATGAGCAGTTCTTC
CASSLSPAYNEQFF
>TRBV10-1|-|TRBJ2-6|-
TGCGCCAGCAAAAGACAGGACTCTGGGGCCAACGTCCTGACTTTC
CASKRQDSGANVLTF
>TRBV12-3/TRBV12-4|-|TRBJ2-1|-
TGTGCCAGCAGTTTAAATCAGGGATACAATGAGCAGTTCTTC
CASSLNQGYNEQFF
>TRBV6-1|few|TRBJ2-1|-
TGTGCCAGCCGCATCTCCTACAATGAGCAGTTCTTC
CASRISYNEQFF
>TRBV12-3/TRBV12-4|-|TRBJ1-5|-
TGTGCCAGCAGTCCCCGTTGGAGGGGGGGCTATCAGCCCCAGCATTTT
CASSPRWRGGYQPQHF
>TRBV28|few|TRBJ2-1|TRBD2
TGTGCCAGCAGTTTAGGGGGAGCGGGGGGCCTTCCGTTCTTC
CASSLGGAGGLPFF
>TRBV6-1|-|TRBJ2-1|TRBD1
TGTGCCAGCAGTGGAGGACAGGGGGTGGGGAATGAGCAGTTCTTC
CASSGGQGVGNEQFF
>TRBV29-1|-|TRBJ2-7|TRBD1
TGCAGCGTTGGGACAGGGCCAGCTACCGAGCAGTACTTC
CSVGTGPATEQYF
>TRBV5-1|few|TRBJ1-2|-
TGCGCCAGCAGCTTGAACGGGGGGGCAGGCTATGGCTACACCTTC
CASSLNGGAGYGYTF
>TRBV2|-|TRBJ2-7|TRBD2
TGTGCCAGCAGCCGTAGCGGGGGATTCTCCTACAATGAGCAGTACTTC
CASSRSGGFSYNEQYF
>TRBV2|many|TRBJ2-1|TRBD2
TGTGCCAGCAGTGCGCGACTAGCGTTCCATGAGCAGTTCTTC
CASSARLAFHEQFF
>TRBV11-2|-|TRBJ2-2|-
TGTGCCAGCATCAGAAATTTCCCGGGAGCGAACACCGGGGAGCTGTTTTTT
CASIRNFPGANTGELFF
>TRBV11-2|few|TRBJ2-7|-
TGTGCCAGCAGCTTAGGAAACAGGGGAGGGTACGAGCAGTACTTC
CASSLGNRGGYEQYF
>TRBV27|few|TRBJ1-1|-
TGTGCCAGCAGTTTGAAGGGGCGGGAAGCTTTCTTT
CASSLKGREAFF
>TRBV7-9|-|TRBJ2-3|-
TGTGCCAGCAGCCGACGACGAGGGATCACAGATACGCAGTATTTT
CASSRRRGITDTQYF
>TRBV28|once|TRBJ2-7|-
TGTGCCAGCAGTTTCGTCACCCATCTTAGCGGAGGTGCCTACGAGCAGTACTTC
CASSFVTHLSGGAYEQYF
>TRBV12-3/TRBV12-4|-|TRBJ2-5|-
TGTGTCAGCATCCCCGGGACTTCCCAAGAGACCCAGTACTTC
CVSIPGTSQETQYF
>TRBV29-1|-|TRBJ1-2|-
TGCAGCGTTTGGGGGGATGGCTACACCTTC
CSVWGDGYTF
>TRBV6-1|-|TRBJ2-3|TRBD1
TGTGCCAGTAACAGGGGGAGGACAGATACGCAGTATTTT
CASNRGRTDTQYF